This TCR beta chain emerged from a study of T cell clones after liver transplantation. The overall study: In this trial, immunosuppression withdrawal was attempted within 2 years of liver transplant.

TCRdb's copy holds only in-frame clones and misses some; the assay was immunoSEQ multiplex PCR. This sample carries about 72,000 clones, 90% of them seen once, and the ten largest clones take less than 3.5%. The sequences come from CD4+ T cells from blood, collected before liver transplant. This TCR came from a human donor who received a liver transplant.

CDR3 in amino acids: CASSRSGGADNYGYTF. In DNA, the CDR3 is TGTGCCAGCAGCCGCTCGGGGGGCGCCGATAACTATGGCTACACCTTC. The rearrangement uses TRBV28 and TRBJ1-2; TRBD1 might be the D (6 bases). Trimming pared 6 bases from V and 1 base from J, leaving 18 bases between. Germline V gives CDR1 MDHEN, CDR2 SYDVKM. The CDR3 extends over 16 amino acids.